The 24 T cell receptor beta chains given below trace back to one sample, sequenced in a study of liver allograft versus peripheral blood T cells. As for the study in general: Repertoires from peripheral blood of liver transplant recipients were compared with those inside their transplanted livers.

MiXCR, run by TCRdb on the reads, gives a single entry per CDR3 protein. The sample lists over a thousand distinct CDR3 sequences; about 11% were seen once. These receptor sequences come from a human patient who had a liver transplant. Part of the T cell pool may stem from the graft donor.

By share of the sample, this clonotype is medium-sized. The chain uses TRBV6-1 and TRBJ2-7; a weak D match, TRBD1 (6 bases). The CDR3 contains 13 residues. V shed 1 base and J shed 12 bases, with 16 bases lying between them. Germline CDR1 and CDR2: MNHNS and SASEGT. CDR3 in DNA: TGTGCCAGCAGTGAAGGTCAACAGGGATCTGGGTACTTC. This sequence encodes CASSEGQQGSGYF.

This clonotype is medium-sized in the sample. This rearrangement joins TRBV20-1 to TRBJ2-7; D is unclear. The V gene lost 0 bases and the J gene lost 3 bases, with 6 bases spanning the gap. Germline-derived CDR1 and CDR2 are DFQATT and SNEGSKA (reference sequence). This CDR3 has 12 residues. In DNA form, the CDR3 reads TGCAGTGCTAGAGAGGCGGACTACGAGCAGTACTTC. It yields the protein CSAREADYEQYF.

This clonotype counts as large (0.1 to 1%). The chain carries TRBV18 and TRBJ1-2, with D unclear. From germline, CDR1 is KGHSH and CDR2 LQKENI. V was shortened by 3 bases and J by 8 bases, with 19 bases between the two germline ends. The CDR3 runs to 15 residues. CDR3 region: CASSPGSDASFGYTF. Here the CDR3 DNA reads TGTGCCAGCTCACCCGGGTCCGACGCCTCTTTCGGCTACACCTTC.

V usage is TRBV2 and J usage is TRBJ1-5, with D possibly being TRBD1 (5 bases). CDR1 is SNHLY and CDR2 is FYNNEI in the germline V gene. Trimming cost V 8 bases and J 4 bases, with 12 bases left between them. The CDR3 spans 13 residues. The CDR3 region has the DNA TGTGCCAGCTCCTTCGGGGGGAATCAGCCCCAGCATTTT. Translation: CASSFGGNQPQHF.

This clonotype is labeled as large. The gene calls are TRBV18 and TRBJ2-2; D is uncertain. Between the trimmed V and J ends, which lost 3 bases and 6 bases, there was a span of 8 bases. Germline lookup yields CDR1 KGHSH and CDR2 LQKENI. The CDR3 consists of 13 residues. The DNA for the CDR3 is TGTGCCAGCTCACCGGATTTATCCGGGGAGCTGTTTTTT. Encoded protein: CASSPDLSGELFF.

By sample share, this clonotype is large. The chain employs TRBV6-2 or TRBV6-3 and TRBJ2-1, with D possibly matching TRBD1 (5 bases). V gave up 3 bases and J gave up 5 bases, with 11 bases separating them. Germline V gene data show CDR1 as MNHEY and CDR2 as SVGEGT. The CDR3 consists of 14 residues. CDR3 in DNA: TGTGCCAGCAGTTATAGGGGTAGAAACAATGAGCAGTTCTTC. Its translation is CASSYRGRNNEQFF.

Judged by abundance, this clonotype is medium-sized. The rearrangement joins TRBV29-1 to TRBJ2-1; 7 positions agree with TRBD2. The junction had 10 bases not matched to a gene; V was cut back by 6 bases and J by 8 bases. CDR1 SQVTM and CDR2 ANQGSEA come from the germline V gene. This CDR3 has 13 amino acids. CDR3 DNA sequence: TGCAGCGTGGGCGGGCGGGAGCAGCATGAGCAGTTCTTC. It encodes CSVGGREQHEQFF.

The genes are TRBV3-1 and TRBJ1-1, with TRBD1 matching over 8 bases. V was clipped by 1 base and J by 11 bases; unmatched bases: 6. This CDR3 has 13 residues. Germline V gene sequence: CDR1 LGHDT, CDR2 YNNKEL (reference sequence). The CDR3 DNA reads TGTGCCAGCAGCCAAGGGACAGGGTTGTATGCTTTCTTT. This encodes CASSQGTGLYAFF.

This clonotype is medium-sized in the sample. The rearrangement links TRBV12-3 or TRBV12-4 to TRBJ1-5; D gene ambiguous. CDR3 length equals 14 residues. Trimming removed 2 bases at V and 3 bases at J, with 8 bases between. The CDR3 sequence is CASSLSGYNQPQHF. For the CDR3, the DNA is TGTGCCAGCAGTTTATCGGGGTACAATCAGCCCCAGCATTTT.

Comments on this clonotype: The junction differs from germline at one of its ends, possibly a read error. The genes are TRBV7-9 and TRBJ1-1, with 8 bases lining up with TRBD1. The CDR3 contains 13 residues. Germline loops: CDR1 SEHNR, CDR2 FQNEAQ (reference sequence). The CDR3 bases are TGTGTCAGCAGCTTTGGACAGGGTGGTGAAGCTTTCTTT. This codes for CVSSFGQGGEAFF.

This clonotype is classed as large. This chain connects TRBV6-1 to TRBJ2-7, with D tentatively TRBD2 (5 bases). V shed 0 bases and J shed 3 bases, with 15 bases lying between them. This CDR3 contains 16 residues. CDR1 MNHNS and CDR2 SASEGT come from the germline V gene. CDR3: CASSEALSVRLYEQYF. CDR3 nucleotide sequence: TGTGCCAGCAGTGAAGCGCTTAGCGTAAGGCTCTACGAGCAGTACTTC.

This clonotype is labeled medium-sized. The chain combines TRBV12-3 or TRBV12-4 with TRBJ2-7; tentatively, D is TRBD1 (6 bases). V lost 6 bases and J 4 bases, leaving 10 bases between the germline ends. This CDR3 contains 12 residues. The DNA for the CDR3 is TGTGCCAGCAGGCTGCAGGGGTACGAGCAGTACTTC. It encodes CASRLQGYEQYF.

This clonotype is labeled as large. The chain couples TRBV6-2 or TRBV6-3 to TRBJ1-4, with D possibly matching TRBD1 (6 bases). This CDR3 has 15 residues. Between the trimmed V and J ends, which lost 2 bases and 5 bases, there was a span of 12 bases. Germline CDR1 is MNHEY and CDR2 is SVGEGT. CDR3 in amino acids: CASSYGGTGNEKLFF. The CDR3 DNA reads as TGTGCCAGCAGTTACGGGGGTACAGGGAATGAAAAACTGTTTTTT.

The sample holds a few counts of this clonotype. The rearrangement links TRBV28 to TRBJ2-7, with D uncertain. The germline V and J ends were trimmed by 4 bases and 2 bases, with 18 bases remaining between them. Germline V gene data show CDR1 as MDHEN and CDR2 as SYDVKM. This CDR3 spans 16 amino acids. In DNA, the CDR3 is TGTGCCAGCAGTTCTCAAGGGCCGATTTCTACCTACGAGCAGTACTTC. Its protein is CASSSQGPISTYEQYF.

By sample share, this clonotype is large. The J gene is TRBJ1-4, the V gene TRBV15; possible D gene TRBD1, 5 bases. V was shortened by 0 bases and J by 1 base, with 9 bases between the two germline ends. Germline V gives CDR1 LNHNV, CDR2 YYDKDF (reference sequence). The CDR3 spans 16 residues. CDR3 residues: CATSRDWRGTNEKLFF. The CDR3 DNA sequence: TGTGCCACCAGCAGAGATTGGAGGGGAACTAATGAAAAACTGTTTTTT.

In its sample, this clonotype ranks as large. The chain couples TRBV20-1 to TRBJ1-5, with unresolved D. Trimming removed 3 bases from V and 0 bases from J, with 12 bases in between. Germline values: CDR1 DFQATT, CDR2 SNEGSKA (reference sequence). The CDR3 is 15 amino acids. CDR3 sequence (DNA): TGCAGTGCTAGTCTCGGCGCTAATAGCAATCAGCCCCAGCATTTT. It yields the protein CSASLGANSNQPQHF.

The V call is TRBV11-3, the J call TRBJ2-7, with TRBD2 matching over 11 bases. Germline CDR1 and CDR2: SGHNT and YENEEA. The CDR3 is 14 amino acids. After removal of 3 bases from V and 3 bases from J, the junction contained 1 base not matched to a gene. The CDR3 DNA sequence: TGTGCCAGCAGCTTTAGCGGGGGGGACTACGAGCAGTACTTC. As protein: CASSFSGGDYEQYF.

The rearrangement uses TRBV19 and TRBJ2-5, with 9 bases fitting TRBD1. This CDR3 spans 14 amino acids. Germline V gene data show CDR1 as LNHDA and CDR2 as SQIVND (reference sequence). V shed 3 bases, J shed 5 bases, and the junction held 4 bases outside the gene matches. The CDR3 spells CASSIPDRGETQYF. As DNA, the CDR3 is TGTGCCAGTAGTATCCCGGACAGGGGTGAGACCCAGTACTTC. The whole variable domain, filled in from reference TRBV19 and TRBJ2-5, reads DGGITQSPKYLFRKEGQNVTLSCEQNLNHDAMYWYRQDPGQGLRLIYYSQIVNDFQKGDIAEGYSVSREKKESFPLTVTSAQKNPTAFYLCASSIPDRGETQYFGPGTRLLVL.

This clonotype counts as medium-sized. The chain joins TRBV6-6 to TRBJ1-1, with D hard to call. V shed 2 bases and J shed 1 base, with 2 bases lying between them. The length of the CDR3 is 12 residues. The V gene's germline CDR1 is MNHNY and CDR2 SVGAGI (reference sequence). As DNA, the CDR3 is TGTGCCAGCAGTTACAGGAACACTGAAGCTTTCTTT. Its translation is CASSYRNTEAFF.

This clonotype is judged large. The rearrangement uses TRBV19 and TRBJ1-4; D uncertain. The germline V gene encodes CDR1 LNHDA and CDR2 SQIVND (reference sequence). CDR3 length: 14 amino acids. V lost 8 bases, J lost 3 bases, and 13 bases lay in between. CDR3 DNA sequence: TGTGCCAGTGCCGACCGGGCGTCTAATGAAAAACTGTTTTTT. Protein: CASADRASNEKLFF.

The rearrangement uses TRBV4-2 and TRBJ2-3; TRBD2 might be the D (5 bases). The germline V and J ends were trimmed by 0 bases and 2 bases, with 15 bases remaining between them. Germline V lookup: CDR1 LGHNA, CDR2 YNFKEQ. The CDR3 extends over 17 amino acids. CDR3 sequence reads: CASSQEGPGLTTDTQYF. The CDR3 bases are TGTGCCAGCAGCCAAGAAGGCCCCGGACTCACCACAGATACGCAGTATTTT.

By sample share, this clonotype is large (0.1 to 1%). This chain connects TRBV19 to TRBJ2-1; 7 bases agree with TRBD2. Germline CDR1 is LNHDA and CDR2 is SQIVND (reference sequence). The CDR3 runs 13 residues. The CDR3 reads CGSGTSSYNEQFF. In nucleotides, the CDR3 is TGTGGGAGCGGGACGAGCTCCTACAATGAGCAGTTCTTC.

Judged by abundance, this clonotype is large. This rearrangement joins TRBV15 to TRBJ2-1; D unresolved. V lost 0 bases and J lost 5, with 5 bases in between. The germline CDR1 and CDR2 sequences are LNHNV and YYDKDF (reference sequence). CDR3 length: 13 amino acids. Here the CDR3 reads CATSRETDNEQFF. The DNA of the CDR3 is TGTGCCACCAGCAGAGAAACAGACAATGAGCAGTTCTTC.

This clonotype is large (0.1 to 1%) by share. The chain is built from TRBV20-1 and TRBJ2-1; 7 bases match TRBD1. Losses at the gene ends were 0 bases for V and 1 base for J; bases not matched to a gene: 6. Germline assignment: CDR1 DFQATT and CDR2 SNEGSKA (reference sequence). The CDR3 sequence is 16 residues long. The CDR3 DNA follows: TGCAGTGCTAGAGATGGGACAGTGGGATCCTACAATGAGCAGTTCTTC. This codes for CSARDGTVGSYNEQFF.